This T cell receptor (beta chain) stems from a study of shared clonotypes between healthy human individuals. CD8 memory fractions consisted of CD45RO+ and CCR7-negative CD45RA+ TemRA cells together. This clone was detected only a few times. Germline CDR1 and CDR2: WNHNN and SYGVQD (reference sequence). There are 14 residues in the CDR3. The germline V and J ends were trimmed by 10 bases and 5 bases, with 21 bases remaining between them. Evenly divided among several immunoSEQ plates was the genomic DNA of each subset. Clones were read by immunoSEQ multiplex PCR, and TCRdb kept only the in-frame ones, dropping some. The sample carries 550,000 to 800,000 clones, about 92% recorded once.

This clonotype was sampled from a man aged 18-30 years in good health. Some clones in this sample may be carry-over from other donors' samples. This chain connects TRBV10-1 to TRBJ2-7; TRBD1 or TRBD2 may be the D gene (6 bases each). The source material was memory CD8+ T cells from PBMCs. Subset: CD45RO+ cells pooled with CCR7-negative TemRA cells. The CDR3: CAMYGGQGTNEQYF. CDR3 DNA: TGCGCCATGTATGGGGGGCAAGGCACTAACGAGCAGTACTTC.